This TCR beta chain was obtained from a study of T cell responses to AZD1222 COVID-19 vaccine. Measured with immunoSEQ multiplex PCR; TCRdb has only the in-frame clones, and not every one. This table holds about 110,000 clones, roughly 90% found once. V gave up 4 bases and J gave up 4 bases, with 17 bases separating them. The CDR3 consists of 15 residues. Germline V lookup: CDR1 SGHKS, CDR2 YYEKEE (reference sequence). Specimen: peripheral blood, collected on day 0 of AZD1222 vaccination. The chain couples TRBV5-5 to TRBJ1-2; TRBD1 might be the D (6 bases). This sequence originates from an adult in good health. The CDR3 sequence: CASSQPTGGAYGYTF. In nucleotides, the CDR3 is TGTGCCAGCAGCCAACCGACGGGGGGCGCCTATGGCTACACCTTC.